The clone carrying this T cell receptor beta chain has ten or more counts. Its antigen is not identified. This CDR3 contains 18 residues. V lost 4 bases to trimming and J lost 6 bases; unmatched junction nucleotides: 18. Indicated time point: patch test 1, 2 weeks after DPC sensitization. Treatment indicated: therapeutic diphenylcyclopropenone sensitization with weekly scalp DPC. Each patch test followed a blood draw. This specimen comes from a study of human T cells and chemical hapten exposure. General study findings and limits: Controls had significantly fewer large CDR3 similarity clusters than were formed by expanded TCRs.

TCRdb re-derived calls from the RACE reads in MiXCR, one entry per CDR3 protein. The top ten hold 1.4% of the sample, which has 95,000 to 130,000 distinct CDR3 sequences, around 10% seen once. The receptor comes from a woman in her 50s with alopecia areata. Some clones in this sample may be carry-over from other donors' samples. Here the sequenced sample was whole blood, taken in connection with sensitization to the hapten diphenylcyclopropenone (DPC). The gene calls are TRBV12-3 or TRBV12-4 and TRBJ2-3; 8 bases are a match to TRBD2. CDR3 in amino acids: CASSYSYSGALGMDTQYF. The CDR3 bases are TGTGCCAGCAGTTACTCCTATAGCGGGGCACTTGGGATGGATACGCAGTATTTT.